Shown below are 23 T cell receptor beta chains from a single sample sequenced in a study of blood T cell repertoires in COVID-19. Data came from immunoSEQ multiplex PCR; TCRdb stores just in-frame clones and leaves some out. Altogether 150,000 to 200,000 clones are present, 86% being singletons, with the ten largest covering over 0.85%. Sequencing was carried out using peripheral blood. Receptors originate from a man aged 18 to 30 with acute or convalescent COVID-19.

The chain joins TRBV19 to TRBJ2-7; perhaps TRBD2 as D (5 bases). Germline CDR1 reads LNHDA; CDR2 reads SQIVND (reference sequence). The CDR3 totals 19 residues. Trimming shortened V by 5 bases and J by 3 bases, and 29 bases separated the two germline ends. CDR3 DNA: TGTGCCAGTAGTCCCAGGCTGGTCAAGAAGGTGGACGGGGTCTACGAGCAGTACGTC. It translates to CASSPRLVKKVDGVYEQYV.

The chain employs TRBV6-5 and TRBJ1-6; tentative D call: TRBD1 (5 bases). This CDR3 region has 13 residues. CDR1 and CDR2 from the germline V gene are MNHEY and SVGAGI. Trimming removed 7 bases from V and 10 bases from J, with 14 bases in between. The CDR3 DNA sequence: TGTGCCAGCATAATCGGGGGTGGGTCACCCCTCCACTTT. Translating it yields CASIIGGGSPLHF.

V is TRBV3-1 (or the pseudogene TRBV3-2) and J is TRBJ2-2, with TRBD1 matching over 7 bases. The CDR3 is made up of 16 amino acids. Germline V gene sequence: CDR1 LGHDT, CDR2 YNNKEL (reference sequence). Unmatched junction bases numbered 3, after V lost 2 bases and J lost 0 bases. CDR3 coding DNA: TGTGCCAGCAGCCAACCGGGACAGCCGAACACCGGGGAGCTGTTTTTT. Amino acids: CASSQPGQPNTGELFF.

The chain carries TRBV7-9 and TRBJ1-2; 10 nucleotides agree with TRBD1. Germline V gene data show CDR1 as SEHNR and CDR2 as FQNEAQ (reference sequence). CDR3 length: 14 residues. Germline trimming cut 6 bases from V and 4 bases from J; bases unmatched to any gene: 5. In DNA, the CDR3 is TGTGCCAGCAGTTTGGGACAGGGGTCCTATGGCTACACCTTC. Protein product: CASSLGQGSYGYTF.

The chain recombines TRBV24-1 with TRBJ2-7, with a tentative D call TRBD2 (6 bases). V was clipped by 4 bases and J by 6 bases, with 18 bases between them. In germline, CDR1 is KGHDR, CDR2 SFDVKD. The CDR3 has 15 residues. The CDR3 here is CATSDPTGDLSEQYF. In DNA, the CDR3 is TGTGCCACCAGTGACCCCACGGGGGATCTCTCCGAGCAGTACTTC.

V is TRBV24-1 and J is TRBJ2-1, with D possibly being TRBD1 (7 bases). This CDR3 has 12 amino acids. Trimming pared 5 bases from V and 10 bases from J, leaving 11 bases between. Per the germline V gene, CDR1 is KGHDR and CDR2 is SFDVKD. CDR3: CATSAGGYEQFF. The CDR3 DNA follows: TGTGCCACCAGTGCAGGGGGGTACGAGCAGTTCTTC.

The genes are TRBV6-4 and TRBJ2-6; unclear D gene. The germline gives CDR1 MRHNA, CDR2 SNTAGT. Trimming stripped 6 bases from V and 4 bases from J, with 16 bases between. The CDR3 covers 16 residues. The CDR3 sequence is CASSARGGSGANVLTF. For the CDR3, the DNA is TGTGCCAGCAGCGCCCGAGGCGGATCCGGGGCCAACGTCCTGACTTTC.

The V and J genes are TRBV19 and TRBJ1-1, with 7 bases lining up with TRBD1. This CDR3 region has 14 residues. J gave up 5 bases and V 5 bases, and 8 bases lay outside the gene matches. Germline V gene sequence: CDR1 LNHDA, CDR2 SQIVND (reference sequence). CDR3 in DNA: TGTGCCAGTAGTTCCACGGGACAGCGGACTGAAGCTTTCTTT. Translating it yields CASSSTGQRTEAFF.

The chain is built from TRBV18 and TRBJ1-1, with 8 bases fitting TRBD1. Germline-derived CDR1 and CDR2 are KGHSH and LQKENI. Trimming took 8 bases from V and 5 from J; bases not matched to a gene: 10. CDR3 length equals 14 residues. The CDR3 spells CASTKDRGFTEAFF. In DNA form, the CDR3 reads TGTGCCAGCACGAAAGACAGGGGATTTACTGAAGCTTTCTTT.

CDR3 DNA sequence: TGTGCCTGGACCATGCAGGGTTTCACCGGGGAGCTGTTTTTT. Translating gives CAWTMQGFTGELFF. The rearrangement links TRBV30 to TRBJ2-2; tentatively, D is TRBD1 (5 bases). Looked up from germline, CDR1 is GTSNPN and CDR2 is SVGIG (reference sequence). V dropped 4 bases and J dropped 4 bases, with 13 bases sitting between them. The CDR3 totals 14 residues.

The CDR3 loop reads CASSTAGSNQPQHF. CDR3 DNA: TGTGCCAGCAGCACCGCGGGGAGCAATCAGCCCCAGCATTTT. The chain combines TRBV7-2 with TRBJ1-5; no definite D call. The ends were cut back, 5 bases at V and 1 base at J, with 9 bases in the middle. This CDR3 is 14 amino acids long. From germline, CDR1 is SGHTA and CDR2 FQGNSA.

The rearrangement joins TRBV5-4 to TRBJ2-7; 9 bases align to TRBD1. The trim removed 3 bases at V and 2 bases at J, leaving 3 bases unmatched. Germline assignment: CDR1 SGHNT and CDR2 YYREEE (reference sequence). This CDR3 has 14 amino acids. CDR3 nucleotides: TGTGCCAGCAGCTCGTGGGACAGGGCCTACGAGCAGTACGTC. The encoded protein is CASSSWDRAYEQYV.

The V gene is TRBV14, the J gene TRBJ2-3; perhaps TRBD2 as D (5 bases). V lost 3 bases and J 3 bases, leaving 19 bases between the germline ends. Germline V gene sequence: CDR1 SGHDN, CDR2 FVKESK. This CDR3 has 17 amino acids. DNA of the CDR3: TGTGCCAGCAGCCATATAAGTGTCGGGGAATCGACAGATACGCAGTATTTT. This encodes CASSHISVGESTDTQYF.

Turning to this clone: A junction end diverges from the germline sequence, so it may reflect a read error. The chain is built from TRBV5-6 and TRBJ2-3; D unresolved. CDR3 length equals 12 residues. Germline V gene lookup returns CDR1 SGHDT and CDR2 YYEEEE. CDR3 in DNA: TGTGCCGGCAGCTTGTTTATTAATACGCAGTATTTT. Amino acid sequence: CAGSLFINTQYF.

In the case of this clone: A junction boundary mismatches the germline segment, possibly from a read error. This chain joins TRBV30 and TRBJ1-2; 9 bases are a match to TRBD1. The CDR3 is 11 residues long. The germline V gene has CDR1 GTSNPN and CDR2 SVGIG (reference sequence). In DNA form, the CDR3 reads TGTGCCTGGAGTGTAGGGACAGGGTTGAGCTTC. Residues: CAWSVGTGLSF.

CDR3 DNA: TGTGCCAGCAGCTTGGGCAGGCCGAACACTGAAGCTTTCTTT. Its protein is CASSLGRPNTEAFF. V is TRBV5-8 and J is TRBJ1-1; D uncertain. This CDR3 comprises 14 residues. From germline, CDR1 is SGHTS and CDR2 YDEGEE. Trimming shortened V by 0 bases and J by 1 base, and 7 bases separated the two germline ends.

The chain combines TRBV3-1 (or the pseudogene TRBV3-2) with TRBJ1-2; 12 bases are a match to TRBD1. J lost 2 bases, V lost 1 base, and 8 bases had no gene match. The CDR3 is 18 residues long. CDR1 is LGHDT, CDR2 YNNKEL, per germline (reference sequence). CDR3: CASSQVTGTGGLNYGYTF. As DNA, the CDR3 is TGTGCCAGCAGCCAAGTTACCGGGACAGGGGGCTTGAACTATGGCTACACCTTC.

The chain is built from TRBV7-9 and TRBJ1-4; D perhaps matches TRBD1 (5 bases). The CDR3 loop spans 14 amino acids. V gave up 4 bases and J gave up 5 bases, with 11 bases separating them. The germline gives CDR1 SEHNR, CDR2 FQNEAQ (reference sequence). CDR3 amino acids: CASSSTVGNEKLFF. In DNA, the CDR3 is TGTGCCAGCAGCTCGACAGTGGGGAATGAAAAACTGTTTTTT.

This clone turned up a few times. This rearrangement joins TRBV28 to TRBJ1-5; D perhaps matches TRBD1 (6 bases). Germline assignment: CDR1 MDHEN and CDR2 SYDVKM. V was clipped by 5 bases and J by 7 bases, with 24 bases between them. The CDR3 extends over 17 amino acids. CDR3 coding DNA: TGTGCCAGCAGTCCCCTCATCGGGGGGGCGCCGGGACAGCCCCAGCATTTT. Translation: CASSPLIGGAPGQPQHF. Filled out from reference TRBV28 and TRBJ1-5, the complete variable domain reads DVKVTQSSRYLVKRTGEKVFLECVQDMDHENMFWYRQDPGLGLRLIYFSYDVKMKEKGDIPEGYSVSREKKERFSLILESASTNQTSMYLCASSPLIGGAPGQPQHFGDGTRLSIL.

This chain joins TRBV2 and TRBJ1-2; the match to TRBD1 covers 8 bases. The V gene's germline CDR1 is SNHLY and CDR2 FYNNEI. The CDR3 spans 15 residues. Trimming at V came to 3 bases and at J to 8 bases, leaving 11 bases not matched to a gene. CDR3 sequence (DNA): TGTGCCAGCAGTGAGGATCCAGGGGGCGCGGGAGGCTACACCTTC. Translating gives CASSEDPGGAGGYTF.

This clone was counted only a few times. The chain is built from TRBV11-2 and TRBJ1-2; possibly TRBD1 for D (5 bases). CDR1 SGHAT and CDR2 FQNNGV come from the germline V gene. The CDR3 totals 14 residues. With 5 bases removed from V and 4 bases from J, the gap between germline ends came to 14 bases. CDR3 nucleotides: TGTGCCAGCAGCGCAGGACAAGACCTCTATGGCTACACCTTC. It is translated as CASSAGQDLYGYTF.

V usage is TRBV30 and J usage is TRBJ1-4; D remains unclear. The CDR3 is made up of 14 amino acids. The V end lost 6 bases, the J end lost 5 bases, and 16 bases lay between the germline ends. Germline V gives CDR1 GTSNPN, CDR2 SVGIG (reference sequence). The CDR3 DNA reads TGTGCCTGCCCCGCGGGCGGATTCAATGAAAAACTGTTTTTT. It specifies CACPAGGFNEKLFF.

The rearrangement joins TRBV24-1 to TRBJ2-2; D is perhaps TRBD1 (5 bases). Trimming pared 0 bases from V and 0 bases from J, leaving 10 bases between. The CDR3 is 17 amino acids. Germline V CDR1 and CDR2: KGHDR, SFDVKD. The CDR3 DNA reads TGTGCCACCAGTGATTTGGAGACAGCTTCGAACACCGGGGAGCTGTTTTTT. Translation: CATSDLETASNTGELFF.